The entry below gives a single TCR beta chain sequence along with its context. TCRdb processed the RT-PCR reads anew with MiXCR; each CDR3 protein has one entry. The sample consists of approximately 220,000 distinct CDR3 sequences, about 38% of them appearing once. The data were taken from a study of patients and donors after allogeneic stem cell transplantation. This TCR derives from a human donor who was either an allogeneic HSCT recipient or a stem cell or donor lymphocyte infusion donor (not recorded which). It is not recorded whose cells these are; they may come from a transplant donor. The source material was blood, either unsorted or a sorted T cell fraction (not recorded which).

The CDR3 region is CASSQDGSREKLNEKLFF. CDR3 DNA: TGTGCCAGCAGCCAAGATGGAAGTCGGGAGAAGCTTAATGAAAAACTGTTTTTT. V usage is TRBV4-2 and J usage is TRBJ1-4; D call uncertain. With 0 bases removed from V and 4 bases from J, the gap between germline ends came to 18 bases. CDR3 size: 18 residues. CDR1 LGHNA and CDR2 YNFKEQ come from the germline V gene.